A single sample gave rise to the 20 T cell receptor beta chains below, sequenced in a study of T cells in Graves' hyperthyroidism and ophthalmopathy. TCR beta CDR3 region amplification was performed from RNA transcripts. Using the HTBI primer set, a first-round RT-PCR was run on the TCR CDR3. TCRdb reprocessed the multiplex PCR reads via MiXCR and lists one record per CDR3 protein. Of over 45,000 distinct CDR3 sequences listed, just under 50% are singletons. The sequencing sample was made of blood. The receptors shown here come from a woman in her thirties with Graves' ophthalmopathy.

The rearrangement links TRBV10-3 to TRBJ2-1, with 9 bases identical to TRBD2. The CDR3 has 17 amino acids. V was clipped by 1 base and J by 0 bases; unmatched bases: 4. Germline V gene data show CDR1 as ENHRY and CDR2 as SYGVKD. The CDR3 DNA follows: TGTGCCATCAGTGAGTTTATTAGCGGGAGCTCCTACAATGAGCAGTTCTTC. It specifies CAISEFISGSSYNEQFF.

This clonotype was observed at least ten times. The chain is built from TRBV7-9 and TRBJ2-3; 9 nucleotides align to TRBD2. The germline CDR1 and CDR2 sequences are SEHNR and FQNEAQ (reference sequence). J lost 1 base, V lost 6 bases, and 8 bases had no gene match. This CDR3 spans 16 amino acids. The CDR3 DNA sequence: TGTGCCAGCAGGTCGGGCGGGGGGGGTCGCACAGATACGCAGTATTTT. It translates to CASRSGGGGRTDTQYF.

The J gene is TRBJ1-6, the V gene TRBV20-1; D is undetermined. V lost 3 bases to trimming and J lost 9 bases, with 9 bases between them. Germline CDR1 is DFQATT and CDR2 is SNEGSKA (reference sequence). This CDR3 comprises 12 residues. DNA for the CDR3: TGCAGTGCTAGTCATGCGGGTTCACCCCTCCACTTT. It translates to CSASHAGSPLHF.

At least ten counts were recorded for this clonotype. The chain links TRBV14 to TRBJ2-3; D is ambiguous. CDR1 is SGHDN, CDR2 FVKESK, per germline. This CDR3 has 15 residues. Trimming removed 1 base from V and 6 bases from J, with 14 bases in between. This CDR3 is CASSQGWFETDTQYF. The CDR3 region has the DNA TGTGCCAGCAGCCAAGGATGGTTTGAGACTGATACGCAGTATTTT.

The rearrangement links TRBV10-2 to TRBJ2-3; 7 bases map to TRBD2. V trimming: 3 bases; J trimming: 11 bases; junction bases outside the gene matches: 26. The germline CDR1 and CDR2 sequences are WSHSY and SAAADI. This CDR3 comprises 19 residues. CDR3 loop: CASSDLPGRAGSRYEQQYF. In DNA form, the CDR3 reads TGCGCCAGCAGTGACTTACCGGGGAGGGCAGGGAGTAGGTACGAGCAGCAGTATTTT.

The chain recombines TRBV24-1 with TRBJ2-1; TRBD2 agrees at 7 bases. This CDR3 is 18 amino acids long. Trimming cost V 0 bases and J 7 bases; bases outside gene matches: 14. The germline CDR1 and CDR2 sequences are KGHDR and SFDVKD. The CDR3 DNA is TGTGCCACCAGTGATTTGCTCGGGGTGGGCGGGAGAGGGAATGAGCAGTTCTTC. Translated, it gives CATSDLLGVGGRGNEQFF.

This chain joins TRBV19 and TRBJ2-2; possibly TRBD1 for D (6 bases). V was shortened by 11 bases and J by 6 bases, with 22 bases between the two germline ends. CDR3 length: 15 amino acids. Germline V gene lookup returns CDR1 LNHDA and CDR2 SQIVND (reference sequence). This CDR3 is CAHGVRGGWAGELFF. CDR3 nucleotides: TGTGCCCACGGAGTCAGGGGCGGATGGGCCGGGGAGCTGTTTTTT.

This clonotype was recorded at least ten times. The chain joins TRBV19 to TRBJ2-7; 9 positions match TRBD1. V trimming: 4 bases; J trimming: 0 bases; junction bases outside the gene matches: 4. Germline assignment: CDR1 LNHDA and CDR2 SQIVND (reference sequence). The CDR3 sequence is 15 residues long. CDR3 amino acids: CASSKPGQGSYEQYF. The DNA for the CDR3 is TGTGCCAGTAGTAAGCCGGGACAGGGCTCCTACGAGCAGTACTTC.

This clonotype showed up many times. The rearrangement joins TRBV27 to TRBJ1-2; D might be TRBD1 (5 bases). This CDR3 has 14 residues. V was pared by 5 bases and J by 6 bases, with 16 bases between. CDR1 and CDR2 from the germline V gene are MNHEY and SMNVEV (reference sequence). The DNA for the CDR3 is TGTGCCAGCAGTCACGGGACGGCGATCCATGGCTACACCTTC. This encodes CASSHGTAIHGYTF.

Many counts were recorded for this clonotype. This rearrangement joins TRBV5-1 to TRBJ1-5; D remains ambiguous. From germline, CDR1 is SGHRS and CDR2 YFSETQ. This CDR3 has 13 residues. V lost 0 bases to trimming and J lost 8 bases, with 9 bases between them. This chain's CDR3 is CASSLVGSEPQHF. In DNA form, the CDR3 reads TGCGCCAGCAGCTTGGTAGGGAGTGAGCCCCAGCATTTT.

The chain carries TRBV29-1 and TRBJ2-3; the match to TRBD2 covers 8 bases. The CDR3 spans 13 residues. J lost 4 bases, V lost 6 bases, and 6 bases had no gene match. The germline V gene has CDR1 SQVTM and CDR2 ANQGSEA. This CDR3 reads CSVPGRGADTQYF. As DNA, the CDR3 is TGCAGCGTCCCCGGGAGGGGGGCAGATACGCAGTATTTT.

This clonotype qualifies as medium-sized. V and J are TRBV15 and TRBJ2-1; D is unresolved. The germline CDR1 and CDR2 sequences are LNHNV and YYDKDF (reference sequence). The V gene lost 0 bases and the J gene lost 9 bases, with 3 bases spanning the gap. The CDR3 covers 11 residues. CDR3 residues: CATSRESEQFF. CDR3 nucleotides: TGTGCCACCAGCAGAGAATCTGAGCAGTTCTTC.

This clonotype has a count of ten or more. The rearrangement uses TRBV28 and TRBJ1-4; D is ambiguous. CDR3 length equals 11 residues. CDR1 is MDHEN and CDR2 is SYDVKM in the germline V gene. V was shortened by 2 bases and J by 7 bases, with 2 bases between the two germline ends. The CDR3 region has the DNA TGTGCCAGCAGTTTAGTTGAAAAACTGTTTTTT. Its translation is CASSLVEKLFF.

About this clonotype itself: The final CDR3 position lacks the conserved phenylalanine or tryptophan, pointing to a likely read error. The J gene is TRBJ1-4, the V gene TRBV2; TRBD1 agrees at 9 bases. Germline V CDR1 and CDR2: SNHLY, FYNNEI. V shed 7 bases, J shed 8 bases, and the junction held 8 bases outside the gene matches. This CDR3 is 14 amino acids long. The CDR3: CASTPDRGNEKLFL. CDR3 DNA: TGTGCCAGCACACCGGACAGGGGTAACGAAAAACTGTTTCTT.

This clonotype was seen many times. This chain joins TRBV4-1 and TRBJ2-7; 9 positions match TRBD2. Trimming removed 3 bases from V and 4 bases from J; junction bases left unmatched: 7. The CDR3 runs to 15 residues. The germline CDR1 and CDR2 sequences are MGHRA and YSYEKL. CDR3 sequence (DNA): TGCGCCAGCAGCCACCCGACTAGCGGCCTATACGAGCAGTACTTC. This gives the protein CASSHPTSGLYEQYF.

This clonotype was found many times. The genes are TRBV10-1 and TRBJ2-3, with 7 bases that match TRBD1. Germline V gene data show CDR1 as WNHNN and CDR2 as SYGVQD (reference sequence). The CDR3 has 16 amino acids. The junction had 15 bases not matched to a gene; V was cut back by 6 bases and J by 6 bases. CDR3 DNA sequence: TGCGCCAGCAGCCGCGGACAGGCCGCATTTGGGGATACGCAGTATTTT. Translation: CASSRGQAAFGDTQYF.

The rearrangement joins TRBV20-1 to TRBJ2-3; TRBD2 is a possible D gene (5 bases). Germline V gene lookup returns CDR1 DFQATT and CDR2 SNEGSKA (reference sequence). CDR3 length equals 16 residues. V was pared by 6 bases and J by 2 bases, with 21 bases between. CDR3 loop: CSAKIDLSGDTDTQYF. CDR3 nucleotide sequence: TGCAGTGCAAAGATAGACCTAAGCGGAGACACAGATACGCAGTATTTT.

This chain joins TRBV5-1 and TRBJ2-3; 12 nucleotides match TRBD2. The V and J ends lost 0 bases and 3 bases, in that order; junction bases with no gene match: 2. CDR3 length: 16 amino acids. CDR1 and CDR2 (germline): SGHRS, YFSETQ. CDR3 DNA sequence: TGCGCCAGCAGCTTGGGACTAGCGGGAGAAACAGATACGCAGTATTTT. The encoded protein is CASSLGLAGETDTQYF.

This sequence joins TRBV28 and TRBJ2-1, with TRBD2 matching 9 bases. CDR3 size: 15 residues. V gave up 2 bases and J gave up 10 bases; unmatched junction bases: 9. CDR1 is MDHEN, CDR2 SYDVKM, per germline. The CDR3 reads CASSLGWLAGWEQFF. Written as DNA, the CDR3 is TGTGCCAGCAGTTTAGGATGGCTAGCGGGGTGGGAGCAGTTCTTC.

This sequence joins TRBV9 and TRBJ1-1; possibly TRBD1 for D (5 bases). This CDR3 comprises 15 residues. Germline V gene lookup returns CDR1 SGDLS and CDR2 YYNGEE. Trimming cost V 4 bases and J 1 base, with 14 bases left between them. CDR3: CASSPEIGGNTEAFF. The DNA of the CDR3 is TGTGCCAGCAGCCCCGAGATCGGGGGGAACACTGAAGCTTTCTTT.